This T cell receptor beta chain was documented in a study of cytomegalovirus exposure and HLA in healthy donors. The V gene end was trimmed by 4 bases and the J gene end by 4 bases; junction bases not matched to a gene: 7. The length of the CDR3 is 15 residues. Germline V gene sequence: CDR1 LGHNA, CDR2 YSLEER. This PCR relied on a set of 60 Vbeta primers and 13 Jbeta primers. Profiling relied on immunoSEQ multiplex PCR, and the TCRdb table lists in-frame clones only, not all of them. The sample holds over 100,000 clones, under 80% seen once. Details on this clone: Its antigen is unidentified.

The study's findings and limits: Cytomegalovirus-associated status was assigned to approximately 160 TCR beta chains. In a later analysis, at a false discovery rate of 0.05, 17,000 or so TCR beta sequences matched HLA alleles. Diagnosis of cytomegalovirus status made by the classifier reportedly showed high specificity and sensitivity.

The sample taken for sequencing was PBMCs. The V and J genes are TRBV4-3 and TRBJ2-1; 7 bases agree with TRBD2. The clonotype comes from a woman aged 45-65 years in good health and CMV-seropositive. The DNA for the CDR3 is TGCGCCAGCAGCCCGACTAGCTCCACTTACAATGAGCAGTTCTTC. Residues: CASSPTSSTYNEQFF.